This TCR beta chain was sequenced for a study of control samples from healthy donors and cancer patients. Measured with immunoSEQ multiplex PCR; TCRdb has only the in-frame clones, and not every one. The table records under 200,000 clones, about 95% of them present only once. Germline CDR1 is ENHRY and CDR2 is SYGVKD. J was trimmed by 7 bases and V by 0 bases; bases with no gene match: 9. The CDR3 runs 17 residues. The TCR sequence derives from a man in his fifties or sixties with colorectal cancer. The chain has TRBV10-3 and TRBJ2-5; TRBD2 aligns across 12 bases. Specimen: PBMCs. The CDR3 sequence is CAISESMGLAGPGTQYF. The CDR3 region has the DNA TGTGCCATCAGTGAGTCTATGGGACTAGCGGGCCCTGGGACCCAGTACTTC.